What follows are 9 T cell receptor beta chains derived from one specimen sequenced in a study of technical replicates of blood from a handful of donors (dated by TCRdb to 2017 to 2019). The library was produced with the immunoSEQ multiplex PCR assay. TCRdb carries this immuneACCESS record with in-frame sequences only. Its versions omit some clonotypes, under half of them owing to an unresolved V gene in the studies checked, with the rest unexplained. A total of 75,000 to 95,000 clones appear in this sample, about 89% of them only once. Of the sample, approximately 0.39% falls within the top ten clones. The sample was T cells isolated from PBMCs. These receptors were collected from a human donor in good health.

V is TRBV30 and J is TRBJ2-5, with D hard to call. Germline V gene sequence: CDR1 GTSNPN, CDR2 SVGIG (reference sequence). The V end was cut by 4 bases, the J end by 3 bases, with 12 bases between. This CDR3 region has 13 residues. The CDR3 loop reads CAWTSGVEETQYF. Here the CDR3 DNA reads TGTGCCTGGACCAGTGGAGTGGAAGAGACCCAGTACTTC.

The chain recombines TRBV19 with TRBJ2-7; D gene ambiguous. Germline lookup yields CDR1 LNHDA and CDR2 SQIVND (reference sequence). This CDR3 is 13 amino acids long. V was cut by 9 bases and J by 3 bases, with 15 bases left in between. In DNA form, the CDR3 reads TGTGCCAGCTGTCTGGCTAGAGGCTACGAGCAGTACTTC. Translation gives CASCLARGYEQYF. The full variable domain, its missing parts supplied by reference TRBV19 and TRBJ2-7, is DGGITQSPKYLFRKEGQNVTLSCEQNLNHDAMYWYRQDPGQGLRLIYYSQIVNDFQKGDIAEGYSVSREKKESFPLTVTSAQKNPTAFYLCASCLARGYEQYFGPGTRLTVT.

The rearrangement links TRBV21-1 to TRBJ1-5. TRBV21-1 has pseudogene status. This CDR3 comprises 14 residues. The chain's CDR3 is CASSNRRGNQPQHF. CDR3 DNA sequence: TGTGCCAGCAGCAATCGGAGGGGCAATCAGCCCCAGCATTTT.

V gene TRBV7-2 combines with J gene TRBJ2-7; TRBD1 agrees at 7 bases. The CDR3 extends over 16 amino acids. Trimming cost V 5 bases and J 0 bases; bases outside gene matches: 10. Germline V gene lookup returns CDR1 SGHTA and CDR2 FQGNSA. The DNA of the CDR3 is TGTGCCAGCAGCCTCGCTGGGGACAGCCCCTCCTACGAGCAGTACTTC. The encoded protein is CASSLAGDSPSYEQYF. The full variable domain, in which reference TRBV7-2 and TRBJ2-7 provide the parts outside the CDR3, is GAGVSQSPSNKVTEKGKDVELRCDPISGHTALYWYRQSLGQGLEFLIYFQGNSAPDKSGLPSDRFSAERTGGSVSTLTIQRTQQEDSAVYLCASSLAGDSPSYEQYFGPGTRLTVT.

The rearrangement joins TRBV11-2 to TRBJ2-5; 8 nucleotides line up with TRBD2. This CDR3 contains 14 residues. Germline CDR1 SGHAT, CDR2 FQNNGV. The V segment lost 1 base and the J segment 3 bases; nucleotides outside the gene matches: 1. As DNA, the CDR3 is TGTGCCAGCAGCTTAGTGCGGGAGGAAGAGACCCAGTACTTC. It specifies CASSLVREEETQYF.

The chain uses TRBV5-4 and TRBJ1-2; D gene uncertain. CDR1 is SGHNT, CDR2 YYREEE, per germline (reference sequence). This CDR3 has 13 amino acids. V shed 6 bases and J shed 6 bases, with 15 bases lying between them. Here the CDR3 reads CASTLSSLNGYTF. The CDR3 nucleotides read TGTGCCAGCACCTTATCCTCACTAAATGGCTACACCTTC.

CDR3 amino acids: CASSISDRFLVWEQYF. The CDR3, as DNA: TGTGCCAGTAGTATCTCTGACAGGTTCCTTGTGTGGGAGCAGTACTTC. The rearrangement uses TRBV19 and TRBJ2-7; tentatively, D is TRBD1 (6 bases). Trimming left V 3 bases short and J 7 bases short, with 22 bases between. The germline gives CDR1 LNHDA, CDR2 SQIVND (reference sequence). The CDR3 sequence is 16 residues long.

The chain combines TRBV5-6 with TRBJ2-5, with TRBD1 matching over 8 bases. Per germline, CDR1 SGHDT and CDR2 YYEEEE. Trimming cost V 3 bases and J 5 bases; bases outside gene matches: 3. This CDR3 is 13 amino acids long. CDR3 amino acids: CASSWTGRETQYF. The CDR3 DNA reads as TGTGCCAGCAGCTGGACAGGGCGTGAGACCCAGTACTTC.

The V call is TRBV13, the J call TRBJ2-5; D remains ambiguous. Per germline, CDR1 PRHDT and CDR2 FYEKMQ (reference sequence). Trimming shortened V by 3 bases and J by 7 bases, and 12 bases separated the two germline ends. This CDR3 is 13 amino acids long. The CDR3 coding sequence is TGTGCCAGCAGCTTGGCAATGAGAGGGACCCAGTACTTC. Its translation is CASSLAMRGTQYF.